Detailed here is one T cell receptor (beta chain). Its antigen is unidentified. Using RNA template, CDR3s of TCR alpha and beta were amplified with iRepertoire arm-PCR. For one-step reverse transcription and amplification, 100-400 ng of tissue mRNA or PBMC total RNA was used. TCRdb re-called the multiplex PCR reads with MiXCR, one entry per CDR3 protein. The sample lists around 390,000 distinct CDR3 sequences, roughly two fifths occurring once. The sample belongs to a study of glioma-infiltrating T cells. Study at large: Presurgical dexamethasone in glioma patients lasted six or fewer days.

Study outcomes and limitations: Signature shared blood CDR3 motifs were enriched in low-divergence and depleted in high-divergence patients. Tissue and blood shared very few CDR3 sequences.

V shed 4 bases and J shed 5 bases, with 6 bases lying between them. The CDR3 extends over 13 amino acids. The germline V gene has CDR1 MNHEY and CDR2 SMNVEV (reference sequence). Sequencing was performed on glioma tissue, nonneoplastic brain tissue, or PBMCs (not recorded which). The receptor comes from a human donor with low-grade glioma or glioblastoma, undergoing nonglioma brain surgery, or in good health (not recorded which). This sequence joins TRBV27 and TRBJ2-6; the D is unclear. CDR3 bases: TGTGCCAGCAGTTATACGCGGGCCAACGTCCTGACTTTC. Translating it yields CASSYTRANVLTF.